The 10 T cell receptor beta chains below were found in one sample sequenced in a study of blood T cell repertoires in COVID-19. Profiling relied on immunoSEQ multiplex PCR, and the TCRdb table lists in-frame clones only, not all of them. The data show about 270,000 clones, with approximately 90% seen just once and over 3.5% held by the top ten. The material sequenced was PBMCs or T cells enriched from blood (not recorded which). Source of these receptors: a woman younger than 45 with acute COVID-19.

This clone appeared a single time. The genes are TRBV19 and TRBJ2-3, with D maybe TRBD2 (6 bases). Trimming removed 5 bases at V and 2 bases at J, with 14 bases between. Germline V CDR1 and CDR2: LNHDA, SQIVND (reference sequence). This CDR3 spans 15 amino acids. The CDR3: CASSPTGVTTDTQYF. In DNA form, the CDR3 reads TGTGCCAGTAGTCCGACGGGAGTTACCACAGATACGCAGTATTTT.

This sequence joins TRBV27 and TRBJ2-7; D is undetermined. From germline, CDR1 is MNHEY and CDR2 SMNVEV (reference sequence). This CDR3 is 14 amino acids long. V dropped 7 bases and J dropped 7 bases, with 20 bases sitting between them. CDR3 loop: CASKPRIATGEQYF. The CDR3 nucleotides are TGTGCCAGCAAGCCTCGAATTGCGACTGGAGAGCAGTACTTC.

The chain has TRBV5-4 and TRBJ2-7; tentatively, D is TRBD1 (6 bases). Germline CDR1 is SGHNT and CDR2 is YYREEE (reference sequence). This CDR3 spans 15 amino acids. Deletions cut 3 bases from V and 2 bases from J, with 15 bases between. CDR3 sequence (DNA): TGTGCCAGCAGCTCGCCAGGGGCCTTGGCCTACGAGCAGTACTTC. Translated, it gives CASSSPGALAYEQYF.

The chain joins TRBV7-8 to TRBJ1-3; 7 positions match TRBD1. CDR1 and CDR2 from the germline V gene are SGHVS and FQNEAQ. V shed 5 bases and J 2 bases; nucleotides not matched to a gene: 6. The CDR3 totals 15 residues. The CDR3 DNA is TGTGCCAGCAGCCTAGGGACAGCCACTGGAAACACCATATATTTT. Translating it yields CASSLGTATGNTIYF.

The chain combines TRBV11-2 with TRBJ2-1; the match to TRBD2 covers 9 bases. The V gene's germline CDR1 is SGHAT and CDR2 FQNNGV. Trimming cost V 5 bases and J 3 bases; bases outside gene matches: 11. CDR3 length: 17 amino acids. The CDR3: CASSQSGASGNYNEQFF. In DNA, the CDR3 is TGTGCCAGCAGCCAGAGCGGGGCTAGCGGGAACTACAATGAGCAGTTCTTC. Looking up the rest from reference TRBV11-2 and TRBJ2-1 gives the full variable domain: EAGVAQSPRYKIIEKRQSVAFWCNPISGHATLYWYQQILGQGPKLLIQFQNNGVVDDSQLPKDRFSAERLKGVDSTLKIQPAKLEDSAVYLCASSQSGASGNYNEQFFGPGTRLTVL.

V usage is TRBV4-1 and J usage is TRBJ2-2; TRBD2 aligns across 9 bases. V lost 0 bases to trimming and J lost 1 base; unmatched junction nucleotides: 18. The CDR3 is 22 amino acids. Germline lookup yields CDR1 MGHRA and CDR2 YSYEKL. CDR3 sequence: CASSQDWRQGGLAGLNTGELFF. The CDR3 region has the DNA TGCGCCAGCAGCCAAGATTGGAGACAGGGAGGGCTAGCGGGACTGAACACCGGGGAGCTGTTTTTT.

J is TRBJ2-3 and V is TRBV19; D is ambiguous. The germline V gene has CDR1 LNHDA and CDR2 SQIVND (reference sequence). The CDR3 runs 12 residues. V lost 5 bases, J lost 4 bases, and 7 bases lay in between. CDR3 DNA sequence: TGTGCCAGTAGTGCGGCGGCAGATACGCAGTATTTT. Protein sequence: CASSAAADTQYF.

The rearrangement uses TRBV6-4 and TRBJ2-3; 9 nucleotides align to TRBD2. Germline loops: CDR1 MRHNA, CDR2 SNTAGT. Trimming removed 2 bases from V and 0 bases from J; junction bases left unmatched: 0. The CDR3 runs 15 residues. The CDR3 reads CASSDAGGSTDTQYF. Here the CDR3 DNA reads TGTGCCAGCAGTGACGCGGGAGGGAGCACAGATACGCAGTATTTT.

The chain has TRBV7-3 and TRBJ2-2; 7 positions agree with TRBD1. The CDR3 sequence is 16 residues long. The ends lost 4 bases at V and 2 bases at J; junction bases unmatched: 7. Germline lookup yields CDR1 SGHTA and CDR2 FQGTGA. Here the CDR3 DNA reads TGTGCCAGCAGCTCGTCCGGGACAGAAAACACCGGGGAGCTGTTTTTT. It yields the protein CASSSSGTENTGELFF. Based on the CDR3 plus reference TRBV7-3 and TRBJ2-2, the full variable domain is GAGVSQTPSNKVTEKGKYVELRCDPISGHTALYWYRQSLGQGPEFLIYFQGTGAADDSGLPNDRFFAVRPEGSVSTLKIQRTERGDSAVYLCASSSSGTENTGELFFGEGSRLTVL.

CDR3 sequence: CASSSALGQGANYGYTF. DNA for the CDR3: TGTGCCAGCAGTTCGGCTTTAGGACAGGGGGCTAACTATGGCTACACCTTC. This chain links TRBV28 with TRBJ1-2; 10 bases map to TRBD1. This CDR3 is 17 amino acids long. The ends lost 4 bases at V and 0 bases at J; junction bases unmatched: 8. CDR1 is MDHEN, CDR2 SYDVKM, per germline.